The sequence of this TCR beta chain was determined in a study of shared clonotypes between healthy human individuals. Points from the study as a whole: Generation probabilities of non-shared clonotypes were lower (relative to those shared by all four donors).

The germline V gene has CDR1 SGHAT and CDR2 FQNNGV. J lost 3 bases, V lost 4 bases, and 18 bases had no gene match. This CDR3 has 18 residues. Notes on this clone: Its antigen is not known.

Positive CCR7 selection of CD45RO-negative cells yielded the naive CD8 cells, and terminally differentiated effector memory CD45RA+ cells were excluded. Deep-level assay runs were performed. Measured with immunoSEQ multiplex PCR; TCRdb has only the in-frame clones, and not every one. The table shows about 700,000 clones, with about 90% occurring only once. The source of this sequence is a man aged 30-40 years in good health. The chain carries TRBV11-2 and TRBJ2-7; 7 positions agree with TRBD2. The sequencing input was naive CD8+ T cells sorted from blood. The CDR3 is CASSSRTQTSSQYYEQYF. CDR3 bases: TGTGCCAGCAGCTCCCGGACCCAGACTAGCAGCCAATACTACGAGCAGTACTTC.